The 3 T cell receptor beta chains below all came from one sample that was sequenced in a study of blood T cells in healthy people across ages. A sample-barcoded 5' primer and a J-beta primer mix were used in a second PCR of about 6 to 11 cycles. TCRdb reprocessed the 5' RACE reads via MiXCR and lists one record per CDR3 protein. The sample records about 1.1 million distinct CDR3 sequences, more than 30% being singletons. Material for sequencing was blood. The receptors originated from a man aged 18 to 30 in good health.

The chain joins TRBV12-3 or TRBV12-4 to TRBJ2-7; TRBD2 agrees at 9 bases. The CDR3 is made up of 16 amino acids. Germline trimming cut 1 base from V and 3 bases from J; bases unmatched to any gene: 7. The CDR3 DNA is TGTGCCAGCAGTTTAGAGACCAGCGGGGGGTTCTACGAGCAGTACTTC. Translating gives CASSLETSGGFYEQYF.

This clonotype was detected only a few times. V gene TRBV10-3 combines with J gene TRBJ1-2; maybe TRBD1 (6 bases). Between the trimmed V and J ends, which lost 6 bases and 6 bases, there was a span of 23 bases. The CDR3 totals 16 residues. The germline CDR1 and CDR2 sequences are ENHRY and SYGVKD. The CDR3 DNA is TGTGCCATCAGAGAAACTTCTACTCCAGGGGTAGATGGCTACACCTTC. It translates to CAIRETSTPGVDGYTF.

This clonotype was counted only a few times. The chain is built from TRBV7-9 and TRBJ2-7, with a possible D match to TRBD2 (6 bases). The CDR3 length is 15 residues. V was clipped by 1 base and J by 0 bases, with 10 bases between them. The germline CDR1 and CDR2 sequences are SEHNR and FQNEAQ (reference sequence). The CDR3 coding sequence is TGTGCCAGCAGCTTAGGGGGGAGGACCTCCTACGAGCAGTACTTC. Residues: CASSLGGRTSYEQYF.